One and the same sample provided the 3 T cell receptor beta chains below, sequenced in a study of cytomegalovirus exposure and HLA in healthy donors. The PCR contained 60 Vbeta and 13 Jbeta primers. The data were produced by immunoSEQ multiplex PCR, yet TCRdb's version contains in-frame clones alone and is incomplete. The sample yields about 64,000 clones, more than 75% seen once. Sequenced input: PBMCs. The receptor set was obtained from a man between 18 and 29 years old in good health and CMV-seropositive.

The chain joins TRBV7-8 to TRBJ2-7; D is undetermined. This CDR3 spans 15 amino acids. Trimming left V 2 bases short and J 3 bases short, with 14 bases between. CDR1 SGHVS and CDR2 FQNEAQ come from the germline V gene. Written as DNA, the CDR3 is TGTGCCAGCAGCTTATTACAGAAACCCTTCTACGAGCAGTACTTC. Translated, it gives CASSLLQKPFYEQYF.

The chain joins TRBV19 to TRBJ2-1, with D possibly TRBD2 on 5 matching bases. The V end was cut by 2 bases, the J end by 3 bases, with 11 bases between. The length of the CDR3 is 15 residues. Germline CDR1 and CDR2: LNHDA and SQIVND (reference sequence). CDR3 loop: CASSIQDFDYNEQFF. CDR3 coding DNA: TGTGCCAGTAGTATACAGGACTTCGACTACAATGAGCAGTTCTTC. Combining the CDR3 with reference TRBV19 and TRBJ2-1 gives the whole variable domain DGGITQSPKYLFRKEGQNVTLSCEQNLNHDAMYWYRQDPGQGLRLIYYSQIVNDFQKGDIAEGYSVSREKKESFPLTVTSAQKNPTAFYLCASSIQDFDYNEQFFGPGTRLTVL.

V gene TRBV6-4 combines with J gene TRBJ2-6; D remains ambiguous. V dropped 4 bases and J dropped 0 bases, with 10 bases sitting between them. Germline lookup yields CDR1 MRHNA and CDR2 SNTAGT. This CDR3 is 16 amino acids long. The CDR3 sequence is CASSGHAPSGANVLTF. DNA of the CDR3: TGTGCCAGCAGTGGACATGCCCCCTCTGGGGCCAACGTCCTGACTTTC.